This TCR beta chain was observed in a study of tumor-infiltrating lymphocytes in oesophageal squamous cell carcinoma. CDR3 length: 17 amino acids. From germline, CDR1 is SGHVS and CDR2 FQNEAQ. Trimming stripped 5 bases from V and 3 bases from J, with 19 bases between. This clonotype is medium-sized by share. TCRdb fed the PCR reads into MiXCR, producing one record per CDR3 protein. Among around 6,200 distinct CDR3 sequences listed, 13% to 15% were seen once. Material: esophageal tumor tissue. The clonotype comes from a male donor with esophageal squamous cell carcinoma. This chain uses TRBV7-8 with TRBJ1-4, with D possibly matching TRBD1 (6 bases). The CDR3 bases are TGTGCCAGCAGCCCCAGGACGGTGGAGGGGGCTAATGAAAAACTGTTTTTT. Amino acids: CASSPRTVEGANEKLFF.